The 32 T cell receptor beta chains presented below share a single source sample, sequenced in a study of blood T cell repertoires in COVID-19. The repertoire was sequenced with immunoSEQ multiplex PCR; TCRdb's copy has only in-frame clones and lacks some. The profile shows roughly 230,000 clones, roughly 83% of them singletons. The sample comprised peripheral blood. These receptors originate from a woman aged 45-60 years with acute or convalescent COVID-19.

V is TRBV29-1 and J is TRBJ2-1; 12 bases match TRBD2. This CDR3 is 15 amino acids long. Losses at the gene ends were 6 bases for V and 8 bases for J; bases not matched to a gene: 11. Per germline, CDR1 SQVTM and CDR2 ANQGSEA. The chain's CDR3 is CSVQWQTSGSDEQFF. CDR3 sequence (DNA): TGCAGCGTCCAATGGCAGACTAGCGGGAGTGATGAGCAGTTCTTC.

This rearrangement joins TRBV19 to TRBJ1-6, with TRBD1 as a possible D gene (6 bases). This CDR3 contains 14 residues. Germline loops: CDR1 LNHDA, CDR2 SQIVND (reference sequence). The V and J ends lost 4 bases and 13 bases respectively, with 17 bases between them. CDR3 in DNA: TGTGCCAGTAGTAATAGTGGGGACATAGCGCCCCTCCACTTT. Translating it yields CASSNSGDIAPLHF.

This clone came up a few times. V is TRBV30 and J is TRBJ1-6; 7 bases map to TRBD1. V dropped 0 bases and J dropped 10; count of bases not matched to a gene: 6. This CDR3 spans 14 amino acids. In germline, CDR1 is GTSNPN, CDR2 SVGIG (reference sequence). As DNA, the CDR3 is TGTGCCTGGAGTGTTCGGACAGGCGACTCACCCCTCCACTTT. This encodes CAWSVRTGDSPLHF.

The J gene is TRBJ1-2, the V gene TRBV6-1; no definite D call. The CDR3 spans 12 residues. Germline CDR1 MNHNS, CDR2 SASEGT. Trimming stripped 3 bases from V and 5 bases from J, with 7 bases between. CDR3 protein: CASSETPYGYTF. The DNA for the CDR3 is TGTGCCAGCAGTGAGACACCTTATGGCTACACCTTC.

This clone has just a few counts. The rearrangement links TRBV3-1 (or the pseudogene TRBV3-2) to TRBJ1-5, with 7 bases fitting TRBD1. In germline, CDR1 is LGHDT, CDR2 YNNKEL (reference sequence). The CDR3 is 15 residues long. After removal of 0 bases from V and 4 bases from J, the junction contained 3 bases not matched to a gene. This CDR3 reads CASSQDATGNQPQHF. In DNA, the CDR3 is TGTGCCAGCAGCCAAGATGCGACAGGGAATCAGCCCCAGCATTTT.

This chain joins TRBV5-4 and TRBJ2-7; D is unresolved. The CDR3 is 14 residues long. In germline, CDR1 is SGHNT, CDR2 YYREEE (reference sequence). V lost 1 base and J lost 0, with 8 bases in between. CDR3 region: CASSLSGGSYEQYF. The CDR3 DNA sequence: TGTGCCAGCAGCTTGTCCGGTGGCTCCTACGAGCAGTACTTC.

DNA for the CDR3: TGTGCCAGTAGTTCTCCGGGACAGGTGATTAATCAGCCCCAGCATTTT. It yields the protein CASSSPGQVINQPQHF. The J gene is TRBJ1-5, the V gene TRBV19; 8 bases fit TRBD1. CDR1 and CDR2 from the germline V gene are LNHDA and SQIVND (reference sequence). V lost 5 bases to trimming and J lost 4 bases; unmatched junction nucleotides: 10. The CDR3 totals 16 residues.

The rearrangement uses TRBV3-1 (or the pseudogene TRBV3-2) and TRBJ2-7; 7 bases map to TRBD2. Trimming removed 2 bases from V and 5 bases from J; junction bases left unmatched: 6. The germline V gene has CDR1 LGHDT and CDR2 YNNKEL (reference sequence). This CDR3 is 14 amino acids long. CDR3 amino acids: CASSQQAGVNEQYF. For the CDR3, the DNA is TGTGCCAGCAGCCAACAGGCGGGGGTTAACGAGCAGTACTTC.

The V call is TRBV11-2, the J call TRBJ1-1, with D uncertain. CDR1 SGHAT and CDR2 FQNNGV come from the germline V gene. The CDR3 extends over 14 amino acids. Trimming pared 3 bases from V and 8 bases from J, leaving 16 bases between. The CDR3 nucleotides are TGTGCCAGCAGCTTTGCGACCGTAAGCAGGGAAGCTTTCTTT. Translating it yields CASSFATVSREAFF.

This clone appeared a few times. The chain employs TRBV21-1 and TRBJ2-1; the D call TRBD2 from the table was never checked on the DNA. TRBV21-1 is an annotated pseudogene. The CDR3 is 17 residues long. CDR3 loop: CASSKESRLAGELEQFF. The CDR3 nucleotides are TGTGCCAGCAGCAAAGAATCTAGGCTAGCGGGAGAACTTGAGCAGTTCTTC.

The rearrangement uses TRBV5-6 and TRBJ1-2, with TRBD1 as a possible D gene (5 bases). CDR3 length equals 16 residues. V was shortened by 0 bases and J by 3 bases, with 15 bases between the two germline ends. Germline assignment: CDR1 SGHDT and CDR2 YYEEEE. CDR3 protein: CASSLAFLRGDYGYTF. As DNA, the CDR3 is TGTGCCAGCAGCTTGGCCTTTCTGCGGGGGGACTATGGCTACACCTTC.

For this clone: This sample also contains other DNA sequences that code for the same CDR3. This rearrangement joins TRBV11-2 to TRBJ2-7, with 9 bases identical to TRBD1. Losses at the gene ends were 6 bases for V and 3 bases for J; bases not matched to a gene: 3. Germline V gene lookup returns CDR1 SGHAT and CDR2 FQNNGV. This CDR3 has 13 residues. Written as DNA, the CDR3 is TGTGCCAGCAGTCGGGACAGGGACTACGAGCAGTACTTC. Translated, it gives CASSRDRDYEQYF.

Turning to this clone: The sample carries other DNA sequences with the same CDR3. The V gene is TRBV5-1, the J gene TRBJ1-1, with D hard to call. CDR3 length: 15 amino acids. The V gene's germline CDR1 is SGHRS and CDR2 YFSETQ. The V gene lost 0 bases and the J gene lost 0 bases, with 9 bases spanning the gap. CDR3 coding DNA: TGCGCCAGCAGCTTGGTGGCGGGAGTGAACACTGAAGCTTTCTTT. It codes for CASSLVAGVNTEAFF.

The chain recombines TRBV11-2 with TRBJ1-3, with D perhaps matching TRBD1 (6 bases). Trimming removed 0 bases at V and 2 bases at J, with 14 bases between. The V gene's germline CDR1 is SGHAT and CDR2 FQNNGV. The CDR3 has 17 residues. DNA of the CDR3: TGTGCCAGCAGCTTAGATCTATTGGCAGGGGCTGGAAACACCATATATTTT. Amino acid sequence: CASSLDLLAGAGNTIYF.

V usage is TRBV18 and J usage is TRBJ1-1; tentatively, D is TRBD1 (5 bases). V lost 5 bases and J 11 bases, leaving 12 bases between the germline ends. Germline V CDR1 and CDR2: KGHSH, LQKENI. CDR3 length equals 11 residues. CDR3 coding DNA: TGTGCCAGCTCAGAACAGGTTGGGGCTTTCTTT. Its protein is CASSEQVGAFF.

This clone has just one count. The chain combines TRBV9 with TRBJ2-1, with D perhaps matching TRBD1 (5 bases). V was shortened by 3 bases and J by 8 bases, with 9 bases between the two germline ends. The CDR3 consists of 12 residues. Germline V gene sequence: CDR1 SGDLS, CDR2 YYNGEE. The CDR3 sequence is CASSDDSDEQFF. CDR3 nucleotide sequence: TGTGCCAGCAGCGATGACAGCGATGAGCAGTTCTTC.

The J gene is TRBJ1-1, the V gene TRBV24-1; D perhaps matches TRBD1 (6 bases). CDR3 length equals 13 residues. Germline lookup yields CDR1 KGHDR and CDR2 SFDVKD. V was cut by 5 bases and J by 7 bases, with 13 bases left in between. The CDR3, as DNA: TGTGCCACCAGTGGACGGGGGGCGAATGAAGCTTTCTTT. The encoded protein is CATSGRGANEAFF.

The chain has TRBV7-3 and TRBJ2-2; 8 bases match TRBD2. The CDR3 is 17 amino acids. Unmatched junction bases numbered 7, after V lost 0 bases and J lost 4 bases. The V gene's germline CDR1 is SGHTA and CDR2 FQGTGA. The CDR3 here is CASSLTGGGAATGELFF. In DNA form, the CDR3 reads TGTGCCAGCAGCTTAACCGGGGGGGGCGCAGCCACCGGGGAGCTGTTTTTT.

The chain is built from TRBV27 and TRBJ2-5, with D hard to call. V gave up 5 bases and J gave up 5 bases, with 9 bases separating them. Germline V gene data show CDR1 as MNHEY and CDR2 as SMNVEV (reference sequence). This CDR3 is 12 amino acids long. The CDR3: CASSVIGETQYF. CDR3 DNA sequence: TGTGCCAGCAGTGTGATCGGGGAGACCCAGTACTTC.

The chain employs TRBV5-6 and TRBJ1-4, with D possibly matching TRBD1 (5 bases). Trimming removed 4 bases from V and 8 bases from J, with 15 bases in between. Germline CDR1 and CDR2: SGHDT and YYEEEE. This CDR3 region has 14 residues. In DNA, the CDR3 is TGTGCCAGCAGCCCGCAGGGTATTAACGAAAAACTGTTTTTT. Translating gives CASSPQGINEKLFF.

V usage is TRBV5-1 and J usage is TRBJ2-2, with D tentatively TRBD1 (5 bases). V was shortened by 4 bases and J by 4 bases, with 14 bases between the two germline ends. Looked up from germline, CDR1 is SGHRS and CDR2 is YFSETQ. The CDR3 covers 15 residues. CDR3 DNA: TGCGCCAGCAGCCTCCAGGCTAGGGGCACCGGGGAGCTGTTTTTT. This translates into CASSLQARGTGELFF.

In nucleotides, the CDR3 is TGTGCCAGCAGCGGTGGGGGACATTTCTCCTACGAGCAGTACTTC. Encoded protein: CASSGGGHFSYEQYF. The chain employs TRBV9 and TRBJ2-7; TRBD1 is a possible D gene (6 bases). This CDR3 is 15 amino acids long. The germline gives CDR1 SGDLS, CDR2 YYNGEE. Trimming pared 3 bases from V and 0 bases from J, leaving 13 bases between.

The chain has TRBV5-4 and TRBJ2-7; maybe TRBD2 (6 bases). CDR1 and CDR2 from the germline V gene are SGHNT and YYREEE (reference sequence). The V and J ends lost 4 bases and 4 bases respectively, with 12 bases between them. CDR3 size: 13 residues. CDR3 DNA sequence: TGTGCCAGCAGCCCGAGTAGCGGATACGAGCAGTACTTC. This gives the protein CASSPSSGYEQYF.

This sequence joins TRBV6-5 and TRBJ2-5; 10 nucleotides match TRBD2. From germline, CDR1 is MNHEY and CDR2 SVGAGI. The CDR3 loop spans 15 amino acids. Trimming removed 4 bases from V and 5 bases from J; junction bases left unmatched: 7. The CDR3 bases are TGTGCCAGCAGTTTAAGCGGGAGGGCCCGGGAGACCCAGTACTTC. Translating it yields CASSLSGRARETQYF.

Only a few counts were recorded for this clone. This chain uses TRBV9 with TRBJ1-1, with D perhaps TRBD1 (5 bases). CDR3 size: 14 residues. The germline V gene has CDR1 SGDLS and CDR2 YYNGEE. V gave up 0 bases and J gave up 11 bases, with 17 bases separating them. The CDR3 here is CASSVGDLRAPAFF. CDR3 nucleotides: TGTGCCAGCAGCGTAGGGGACTTACGGGCCCCTGCTTTCTTT.

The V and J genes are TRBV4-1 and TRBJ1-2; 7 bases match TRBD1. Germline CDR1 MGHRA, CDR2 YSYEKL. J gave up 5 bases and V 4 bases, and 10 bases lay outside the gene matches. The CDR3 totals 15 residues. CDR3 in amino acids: CASSPFGAGGYGYTF. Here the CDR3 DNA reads TGCGCCAGCAGCCCATTTGGGGCAGGGGGGTATGGCTACACCTTC.

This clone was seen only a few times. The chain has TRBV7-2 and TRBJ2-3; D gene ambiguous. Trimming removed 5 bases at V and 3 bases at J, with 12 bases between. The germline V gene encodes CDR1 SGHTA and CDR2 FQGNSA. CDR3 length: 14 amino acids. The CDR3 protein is CASSLQSKTDTQYF. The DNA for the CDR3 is TGTGCCAGCAGCCTGCAGTCCAAGACAGATACGCAGTATTTT.

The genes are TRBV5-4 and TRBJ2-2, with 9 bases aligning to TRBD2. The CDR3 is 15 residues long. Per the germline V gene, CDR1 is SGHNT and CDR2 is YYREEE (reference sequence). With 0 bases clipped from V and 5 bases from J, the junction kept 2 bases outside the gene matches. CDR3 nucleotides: TGTGCCAGCAGCTTGGTAGCGGGAGAAACCGGGGAGCTGTTTTTT. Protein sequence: CASSLVAGETGELFF. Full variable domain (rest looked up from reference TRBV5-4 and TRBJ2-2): ETGVTQSPTHLIKTRGQQVTLRCSSQSGHNTVSWYQQALGQGPQFIFQYYREEENGRGNFPPRFSGLQFPNYSSELNVNALELDDSALYLCASSLVAGETGELFFGEGSRLTVL.

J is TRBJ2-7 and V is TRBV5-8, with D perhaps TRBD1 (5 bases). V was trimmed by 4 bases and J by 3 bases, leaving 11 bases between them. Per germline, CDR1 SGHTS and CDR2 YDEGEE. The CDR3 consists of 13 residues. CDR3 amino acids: CASSGPDSYEQYF. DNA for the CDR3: TGTGCCAGCAGCGGGCCAGACAGCTACGAGCAGTACTTC.

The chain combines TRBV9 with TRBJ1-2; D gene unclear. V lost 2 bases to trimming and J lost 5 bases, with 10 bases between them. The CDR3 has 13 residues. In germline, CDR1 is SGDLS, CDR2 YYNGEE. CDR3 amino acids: CASSVGDLYGYTF. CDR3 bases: TGTGCCAGCAGCGTCGGGGATTTGTATGGCTACACCTTC.

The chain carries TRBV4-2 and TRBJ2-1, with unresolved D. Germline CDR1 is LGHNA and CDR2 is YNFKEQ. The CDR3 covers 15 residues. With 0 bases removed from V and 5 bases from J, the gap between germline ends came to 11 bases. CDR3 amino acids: CASSQDPLSDNEQFF. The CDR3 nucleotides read TGTGCCAGCAGCCAAGACCCCCTGTCGGACAATGAGCAGTTCTTC.

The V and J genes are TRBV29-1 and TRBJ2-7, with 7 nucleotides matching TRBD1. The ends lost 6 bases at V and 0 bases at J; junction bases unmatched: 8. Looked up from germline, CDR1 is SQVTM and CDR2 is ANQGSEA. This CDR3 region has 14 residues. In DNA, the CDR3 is TGCAGCGTCCAAACCGGGACAGTCTCCTACGAGCAGTACTTC. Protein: CSVQTGTVSYEQYF.